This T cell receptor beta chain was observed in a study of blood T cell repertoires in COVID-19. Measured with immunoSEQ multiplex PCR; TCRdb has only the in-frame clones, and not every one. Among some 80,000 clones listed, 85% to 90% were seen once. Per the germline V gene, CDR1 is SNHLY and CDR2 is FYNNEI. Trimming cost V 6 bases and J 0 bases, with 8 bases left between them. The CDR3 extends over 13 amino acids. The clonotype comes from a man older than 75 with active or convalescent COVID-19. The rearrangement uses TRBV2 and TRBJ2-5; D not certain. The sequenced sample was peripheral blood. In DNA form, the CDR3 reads TGTGCCAGCAGCGAACTTTACCAAGAGACCCAGTACTTC. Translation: CASSELYQETQYF.